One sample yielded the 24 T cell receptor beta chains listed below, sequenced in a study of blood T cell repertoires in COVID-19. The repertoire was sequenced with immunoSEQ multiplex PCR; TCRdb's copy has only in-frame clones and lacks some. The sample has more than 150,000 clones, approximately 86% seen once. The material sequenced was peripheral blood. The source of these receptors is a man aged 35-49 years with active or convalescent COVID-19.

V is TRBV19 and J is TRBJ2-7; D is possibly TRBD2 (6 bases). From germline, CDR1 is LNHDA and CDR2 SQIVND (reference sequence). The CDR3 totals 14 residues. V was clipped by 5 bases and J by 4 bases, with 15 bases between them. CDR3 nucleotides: TGTGCCAGTAGTTCTAGGTTGGGGGGATACGAGCAGTACTTC. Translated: CASSSRLGGYEQYF.

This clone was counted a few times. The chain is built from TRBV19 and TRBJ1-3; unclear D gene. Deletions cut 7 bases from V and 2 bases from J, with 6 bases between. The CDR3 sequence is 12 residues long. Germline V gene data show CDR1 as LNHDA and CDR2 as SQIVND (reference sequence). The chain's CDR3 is CASNIAGNTIYF. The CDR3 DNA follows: TGTGCCAGTAACATTGCTGGAAACACCATATATTTT.

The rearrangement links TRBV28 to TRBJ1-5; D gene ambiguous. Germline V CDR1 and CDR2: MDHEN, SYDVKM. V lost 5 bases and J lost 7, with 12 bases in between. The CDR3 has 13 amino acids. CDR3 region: CASSPGLEQPQHF. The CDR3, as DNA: TGTGCCAGCAGTCCGGGATTGGAACAGCCCCAGCATTTT.

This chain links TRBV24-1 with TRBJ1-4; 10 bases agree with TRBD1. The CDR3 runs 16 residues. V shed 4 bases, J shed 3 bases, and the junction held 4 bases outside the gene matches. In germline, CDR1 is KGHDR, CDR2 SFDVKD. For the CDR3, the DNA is TGTGCCACCAGTGAGACCGGGACAGGGGCTAATGAAAAACTGTTTTTT. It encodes CATSETGTGANEKLFF.

The DNA for the CDR3 is TGTGCCAGCAGACCCGACAGGGTAGGCACCGGGGAGCTGTTTTTT. It codes for CASRPDRVGTGELFF. The rearrangement uses TRBV28 and TRBJ2-2; 7 bases are a match to TRBD1. With V trimmed by 6 bases and J by 4 bases, 8 bases remained unmatched. The CDR3 covers 15 residues. Per the germline V gene, CDR1 is MDHEN and CDR2 is SYDVKM.

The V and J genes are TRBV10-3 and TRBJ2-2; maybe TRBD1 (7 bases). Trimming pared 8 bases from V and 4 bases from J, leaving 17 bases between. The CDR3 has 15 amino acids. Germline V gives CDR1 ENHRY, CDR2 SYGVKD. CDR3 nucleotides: TGTGCCATCTTAGGGGGCCAGGGAGGCACCGGGGAGCTGTTTTTT. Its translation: CAILGGQGGTGELFF.

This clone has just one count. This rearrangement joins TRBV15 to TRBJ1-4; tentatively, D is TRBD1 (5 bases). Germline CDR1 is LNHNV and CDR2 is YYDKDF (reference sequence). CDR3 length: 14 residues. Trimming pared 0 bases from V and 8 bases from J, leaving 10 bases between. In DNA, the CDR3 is TGTGCCACCAGCAGAGATATGGGGGGAGAAAAACTGTTTTTT. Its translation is CATSRDMGGEKLFF.

CDR3 residues: CASSLGTGGYNEQFF. In DNA form, the CDR3 reads TGCGCCAGCAGCTTGGGGACAGGGGGCTACAATGAGCAGTTCTTC. The chain combines TRBV5-1 with TRBJ2-1; 10 bases align to TRBD1. V lost 0 bases to trimming and J lost 3 bases; unmatched junction nucleotides: 0. Germline V gene data show CDR1 as SGHRS and CDR2 as YFSETQ. This CDR3 is built from 15 residues.

CDR3 amino acids: CAWTRDFSYEQYF. The CDR3 nucleotides read TGTGCCTGGACCAGGGACTTCTCCTACGAGCAGTACTTC. The chain joins TRBV30 to TRBJ2-7; perhaps TRBD2 as D (6 bases). Germline-derived CDR1 and CDR2 are GTSNPN and SVGIG (reference sequence). V was shortened by 4 bases and J by 0 bases, with 10 bases between the two germline ends. The CDR3 covers 13 residues.

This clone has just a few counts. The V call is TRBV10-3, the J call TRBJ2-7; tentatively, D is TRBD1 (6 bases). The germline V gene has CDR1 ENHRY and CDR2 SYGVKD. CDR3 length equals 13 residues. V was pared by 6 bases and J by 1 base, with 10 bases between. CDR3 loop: CAIRGDTSYEQYF. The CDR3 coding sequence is TGTGCCATCAGGGGGGACACTTCCTACGAGCAGTACTTC.

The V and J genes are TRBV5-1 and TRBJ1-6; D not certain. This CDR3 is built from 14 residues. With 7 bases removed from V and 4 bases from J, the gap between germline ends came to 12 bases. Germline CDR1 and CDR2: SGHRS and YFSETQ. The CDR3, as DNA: TGCGCCAGCCACTACGGAGAGTATAATTCACCCCTCCACTTT. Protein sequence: CASHYGEYNSPLHF.

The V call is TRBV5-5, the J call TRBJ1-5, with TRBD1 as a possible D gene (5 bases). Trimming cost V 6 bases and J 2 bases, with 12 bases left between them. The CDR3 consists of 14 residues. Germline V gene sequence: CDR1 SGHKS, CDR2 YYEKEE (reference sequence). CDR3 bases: TGTGCCAGCAACAACGGGGGGGGCAATCAGCCCCAGCATTTT. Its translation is CASNNGGGNQPQHF.

CDR3 in amino acids: CASSSQRGDYEQYF. In DNA form, the CDR3 reads TGTGCCAGCAGCTCCCAGCGGGGGGACTACGAGCAGTACTTC. This chain joins TRBV5-4 and TRBJ2-7, with TRBD2 matching 9 bases. The CDR3 runs 14 residues. V dropped 3 bases and J dropped 3; count of bases not matched to a gene: 4. The germline CDR1 and CDR2 sequences are SGHNT and YYREEE (reference sequence). The whole variable domain, filled in from reference TRBV5-4 and TRBJ2-7, reads ETGVTQSPTHLIKTRGQQVTLRCSSQSGHNTVSWYQQALGQGPQFIFQYYREEENGRGNFPPRFSGLQFPNYSSELNVNALELDDSALYLCASSSQRGDYEQYFGPGTRLTVT.

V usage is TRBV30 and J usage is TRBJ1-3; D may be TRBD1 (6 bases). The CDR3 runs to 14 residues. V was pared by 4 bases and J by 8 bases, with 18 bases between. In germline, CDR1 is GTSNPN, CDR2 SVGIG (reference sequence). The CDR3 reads CAWNTGTPGDTIYF. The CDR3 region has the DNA TGTGCCTGGAACACCGGGACACCTGGGGACACCATATATTTT.

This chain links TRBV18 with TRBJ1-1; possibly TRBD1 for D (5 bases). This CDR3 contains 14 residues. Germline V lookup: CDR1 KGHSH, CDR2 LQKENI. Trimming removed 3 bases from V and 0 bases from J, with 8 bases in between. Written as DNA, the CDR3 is TGTGCCAGCTCACCGGGGCAGATGAACACTGAAGCTTTCTTT. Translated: CASSPGQMNTEAFF.

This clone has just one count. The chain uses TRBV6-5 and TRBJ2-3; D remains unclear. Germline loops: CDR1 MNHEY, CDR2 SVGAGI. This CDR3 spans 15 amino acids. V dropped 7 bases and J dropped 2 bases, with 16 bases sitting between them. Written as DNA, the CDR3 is TGTGCCAGCACCCCCTCTGACATCCTCACAGATACGCAGTATTTT. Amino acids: CASTPSDILTDTQYF.

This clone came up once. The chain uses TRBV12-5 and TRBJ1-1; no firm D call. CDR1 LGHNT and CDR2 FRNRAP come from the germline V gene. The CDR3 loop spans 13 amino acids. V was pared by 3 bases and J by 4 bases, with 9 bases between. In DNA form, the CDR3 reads TGTGCTAGTGGTTTCGGATGGAGCACTGAAGCTTTCTTT. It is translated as CASGFGWSTEAFF.

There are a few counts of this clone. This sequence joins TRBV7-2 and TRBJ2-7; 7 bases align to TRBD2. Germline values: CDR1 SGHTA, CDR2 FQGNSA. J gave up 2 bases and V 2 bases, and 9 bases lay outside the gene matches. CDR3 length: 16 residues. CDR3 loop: CASSLFASGGTYEQYF. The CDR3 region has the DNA TGTGCCAGCAGCTTATTTGCTAGCGGAGGAACCTACGAGCAGTACTTC.

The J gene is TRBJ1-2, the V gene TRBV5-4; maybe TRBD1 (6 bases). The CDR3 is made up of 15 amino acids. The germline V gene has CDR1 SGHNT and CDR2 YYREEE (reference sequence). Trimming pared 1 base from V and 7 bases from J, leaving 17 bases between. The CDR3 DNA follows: TGTGCCAGCAGCTTGCTACAGGGCGATCCGAGTGGCTACACCTTC. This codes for CASSLLQGDPSGYTF.

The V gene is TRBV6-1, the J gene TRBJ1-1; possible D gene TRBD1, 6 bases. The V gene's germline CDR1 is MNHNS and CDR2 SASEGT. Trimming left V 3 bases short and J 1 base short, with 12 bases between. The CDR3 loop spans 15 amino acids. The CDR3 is CASSETGTPNTEAFF. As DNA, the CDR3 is TGTGCCAGCAGTGAGACCGGGACACCGAACACTGAAGCTTTCTTT.

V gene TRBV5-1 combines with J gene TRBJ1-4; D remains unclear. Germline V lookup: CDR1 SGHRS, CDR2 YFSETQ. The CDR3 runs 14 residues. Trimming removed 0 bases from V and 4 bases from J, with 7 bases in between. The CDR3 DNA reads TGCGCCAGCAGCTTGGAACAGTTTAATGAAAAACTGTTTTTT. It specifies CASSLEQFNEKLFF.

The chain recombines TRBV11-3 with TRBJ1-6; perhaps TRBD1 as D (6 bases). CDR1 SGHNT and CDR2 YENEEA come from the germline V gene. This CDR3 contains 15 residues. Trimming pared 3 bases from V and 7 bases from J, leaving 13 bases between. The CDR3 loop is CASSFGSRGNSPLHF. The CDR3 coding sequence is TGTGCCAGCAGCTTTGGCTCTAGGGGGAATTCACCCCTCCACTTT.

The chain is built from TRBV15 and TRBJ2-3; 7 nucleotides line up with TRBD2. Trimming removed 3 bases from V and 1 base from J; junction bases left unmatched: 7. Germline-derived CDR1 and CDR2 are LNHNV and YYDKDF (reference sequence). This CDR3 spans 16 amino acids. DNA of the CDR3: TGTGCCACCAGCAGGTACTCTAGCGGCGGCACAGATACGCAGTATTTT. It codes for CATSRYSSGGTDTQYF.

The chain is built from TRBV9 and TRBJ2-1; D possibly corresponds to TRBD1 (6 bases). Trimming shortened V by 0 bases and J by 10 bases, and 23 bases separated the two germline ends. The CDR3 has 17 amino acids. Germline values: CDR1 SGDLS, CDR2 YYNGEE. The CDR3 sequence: CASSVGSGQDSEREQFF. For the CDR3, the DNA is TGTGCCAGCAGCGTAGGGTCGGGTCAGGACAGTGAGAGGGAGCAGTTCTTC.